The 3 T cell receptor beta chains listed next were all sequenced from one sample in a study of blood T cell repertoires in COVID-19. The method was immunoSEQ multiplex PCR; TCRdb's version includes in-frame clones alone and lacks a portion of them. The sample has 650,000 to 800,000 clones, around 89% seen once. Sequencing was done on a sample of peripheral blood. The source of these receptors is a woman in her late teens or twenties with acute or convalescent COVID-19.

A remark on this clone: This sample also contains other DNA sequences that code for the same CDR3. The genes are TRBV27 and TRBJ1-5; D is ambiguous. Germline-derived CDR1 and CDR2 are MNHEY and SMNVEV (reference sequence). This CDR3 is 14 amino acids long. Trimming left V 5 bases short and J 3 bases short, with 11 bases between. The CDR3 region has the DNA TGTGCCAGCAGTCCCACCGGACTCAATCAGCCCCAGCATTTT. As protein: CASSPTGLNQPQHF.

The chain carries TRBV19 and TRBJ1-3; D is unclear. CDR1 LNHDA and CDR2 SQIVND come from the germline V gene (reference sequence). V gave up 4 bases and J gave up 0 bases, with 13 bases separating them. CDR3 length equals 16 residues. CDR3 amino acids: CASSSSASTSGNTIYF. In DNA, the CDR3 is TGTGCCAGTAGTAGTTCAGCGTCGACCTCTGGAAACACCATATATTTT.

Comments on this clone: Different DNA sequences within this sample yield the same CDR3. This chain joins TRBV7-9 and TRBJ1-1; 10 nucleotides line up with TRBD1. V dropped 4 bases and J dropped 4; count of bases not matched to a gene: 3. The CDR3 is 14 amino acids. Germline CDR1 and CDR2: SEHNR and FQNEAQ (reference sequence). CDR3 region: CASSSRTGGTEAFF. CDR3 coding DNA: TGTGCCAGCAGCTCCCGGACAGGGGGCACTGAAGCTTTCTTT. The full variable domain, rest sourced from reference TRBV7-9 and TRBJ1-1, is DTGVSQNPRHKITKRGQNVTFRCDPISEHNRLYWYRQTLGQGPEFLTYFQNEAQLEKSRLLSDRFSAERPKGSFSTLEIQRTEQGDSAMYLCASSSRTGGTEAFFGQGTRLTVV.